The clone carrying this TCR beta chain was found once. The same CDR3 can be traced to other DNA sequences in this sample. The V end was cut by 2 bases, the J end by 5 bases, with 15 bases between. Germline CDR1 and CDR2: GTSNPN and SVGIG (reference sequence). This CDR3 has 15 amino acids. This record comes from a study of blood T cell repertoires in COVID-19. Study at large: Specimens from acute and convalescent COVID-19 originated in the United States, Italy and Spain. The cDNA or gDNA used as material had been derived from T cells, B-cell-depleted T cells, or PBMCs.

Here immunoSEQ multiplex PCR was the method, and the copy in TCRdb shows in-frame clones only, minus some. This table holds 95,000 to 150,000 clones, about four fifths found once. The sequence was obtained from a man in his sixties with acute or convalescent COVID-19. Sequencing input: peripheral blood. The chain is built from TRBV30 and TRBJ2-2; tentative D call: TRBD2 (7 bases). The CDR3 nucleotides are TGTGCCTGGAGTAGGGGGGGCGGCGAGACCGGGGAGCTGTTTTTT. Amino acids: CAWSRGGGETGELFF.